Here is one T cell receptor beta chain with its context. What it recognizes is unknown. One base away lies a much larger clone, so this may be a sequencing read error. A J-beta primer mix and a sample-barcoded 5' primer were used in a second PCR of about 6 to 12 cycles. TCRdb ran MiXCR on the 5' RACE reads and lists one entry per CDR3 protein. The sample contains 650,000 to 800,000 distinct CDR3 sequences, 40% to 50% of which appear only once. The source of the sample is a study of blood T cells in healthy people across ages. Study-level points and caveats: TCR beta diversity was tightly associated with the proportion of naive T cells.

The sample providers were healthy Caucasian people from Russia, aged roughly 6 to 95. Source material: blood. The source is a man between 60 and 70 years old in good health.

CDR3 sequence: CASSETSGGINERFF. For the CDR3, the DNA is TGTGCCAGCAGTGAGACTAGCGGGGGAATCAATGAGCGGTTCTTC. V usage is TRBV6-5 and J usage is TRBJ2-1; TRBD2 agrees at 12 bases. The CDR3 consists of 15 residues. CDR1 is MNHEY and CDR2 is SVGAGI in the germline V gene.